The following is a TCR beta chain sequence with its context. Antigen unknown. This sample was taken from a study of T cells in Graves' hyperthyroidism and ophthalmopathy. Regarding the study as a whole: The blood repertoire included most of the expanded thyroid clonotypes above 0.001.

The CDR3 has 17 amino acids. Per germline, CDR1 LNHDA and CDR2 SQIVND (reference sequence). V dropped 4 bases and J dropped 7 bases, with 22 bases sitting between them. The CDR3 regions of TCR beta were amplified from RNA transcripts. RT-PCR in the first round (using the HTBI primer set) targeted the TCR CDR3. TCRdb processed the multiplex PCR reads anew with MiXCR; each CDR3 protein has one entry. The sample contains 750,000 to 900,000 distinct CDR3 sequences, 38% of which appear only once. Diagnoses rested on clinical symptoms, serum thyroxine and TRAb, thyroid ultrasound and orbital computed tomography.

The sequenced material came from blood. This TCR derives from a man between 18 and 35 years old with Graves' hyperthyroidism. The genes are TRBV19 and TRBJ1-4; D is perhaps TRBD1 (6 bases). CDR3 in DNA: TGTGCCAGTAGTAGAACCAGACAGGCTTCTATGTCTGAAAAACTGTTTTTT. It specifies CASSRTRQASMSEKLFF. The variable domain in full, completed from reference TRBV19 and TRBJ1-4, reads DGGITQSPKYLFRKEGQNVTLSCEQNLNHDAMYWYRQDPGQGLRLIYYSQIVNDFQKGDIAEGYSVSREKKESFPLTVTSAQKNPTAFYLCASSRTRQASMSEKLFFGSGTQLSVL.